One TCR beta chain is described in this entry. Its antigen is unidentified. Sorted populations comprised CD4+ and CD8+ T cells obtained from PBMCs. The authors extracted RNA and reverse transcribed it into cDNA as the sequencing template. The table came from immunoSEQ multiplex PCR; TCRdb's copy has only in-frame clones and leaves some out. The sample has about 140,000 clones, about three fifths seen once. The record originates from a study of CD8+ T cells in alopecia areata. Study-wide results and limits: Normal skin's resident alphabeta T cells are also sequenced in scalp samples. TCR sharing across patients was less clear than in mice, possibly HLA-related. Clonality exceeded that of normal scalp in lesional scalp, most notably in alopecia totalis/universalis.

The V end lost 0 bases, the J end lost 1 base, and 12 bases lay between the germline ends. CDR3 length equals 16 residues. CDR1 is MGHDK, CDR2 SYGVNS, per germline. The sequenced sample consisted of CD8+ T cells sorted from blood. This clonotype was sampled from a human donor in good health. This chain connects TRBV25-1 to TRBJ2-5; a weak D match, TRBD2 (6 bases). This CDR3 is CASSEYTGDFQETQYF. In DNA, the CDR3 is TGTGCCAGCAGTGAATATACGGGAGACTTCCAAGAGACCCAGTACTTC.